A single sample is the source of the 7 T cell receptor beta chains below, sequenced in a study of shared clonotypes between healthy human individuals. Assay used: immunoSEQ multiplex PCR; TCRdb lists only in-frame clones, some missing. The repertoire holds some 600,000 clones, with 95% to 97% as singletons. Positively selected for CCR7, the CD45RO-negative cells used as naive CD8 cells excluded terminally differentiated effector memory CD45RA+ cells. The specimen sequenced was naive CD8+ T cells sorted from blood. The receptors were sampled from a woman aged 25-40 years in good health.

This clone appeared once. The chain recombines TRBV9 with TRBJ2-2; TRBD1 is a possible D gene (6 bases). This CDR3 is 15 amino acids long. Per the germline V gene, CDR1 is SGDLS and CDR2 is YYNGEE. Deletions cut 3 bases from V and 7 bases from J, with 16 bases between. CDR3 in DNA: TGTGCCAGCAGCGCGAGACAGGATTCCGGCGGGGAGCTGTTTTTT. Translating it yields CASSARQDSGGELFF. The full variable domain, completed using reference TRBV9 and TRBJ2-2, is DSGVTQTPKHLITATGQRVTLRCSPRSGDLSVYWYQQSLDQGLQFLIQYYNGEERAKGNILERFSAQQFPDLHSELNLSSLELGDSALYFCASSARQDSGGELFFGEGSRLTVL.

The J gene is TRBJ2-3, the V gene TRBV13; D remains ambiguous. This CDR3 comprises 12 residues. Germline V gene lookup returns CDR1 PRHDT and CDR2 FYEKMQ (reference sequence). V was pared by 5 bases and J by 4 bases, with 7 bases between. The CDR3 reads CASSTMSDTQYF. The CDR3 DNA is TGTGCCAGCAGCACTATGTCAGATACGCAGTATTTT.

This chain links TRBV6-5 with TRBJ2-1; 12 nucleotides align to TRBD2. V trimming: 4 bases; J trimming: 9 bases; junction bases outside the gene matches: 10. The CDR3 runs 16 residues. Germline V gene lookup returns CDR1 MNHEY and CDR2 SVGAGI. CDR3 region: CASSSTASGRASEQFF. The CDR3 nucleotides are TGTGCCAGCAGTTCAACCGCTAGCGGGAGGGCCTCTGAGCAGTTCTTC.

This chain links TRBV7-6 with TRBJ1-2; TRBD1 is a possible D gene (5 bases). V was cut by 5 bases and J by 3 bases, with 10 bases left in between. This CDR3 has 13 amino acids. Germline CDR1 SGHVS, CDR2 FNYEAQ. CDR3 sequence (DNA): TGTGCCAGCAGCGCGACAGAGTACTATGGCTACACCTTC. Protein: CASSATEYYGYTF.

The gene calls are TRBV5-1 and TRBJ2-1; tentatively, D is TRBD2 (5 bases). Germline values: CDR1 SGHRS, CDR2 YFSETQ. V was pared by 1 base and J by 3 bases, with 11 bases between. This CDR3 is 15 amino acids long. CDR3 region: CASSLSSADYNEQFF. DNA of the CDR3: TGCGCCAGCAGCTTGAGTAGCGCAGACTACAATGAGCAGTTCTTC.

The rearrangement uses TRBV18 and TRBJ2-1; D is tentatively TRBD1 or TRBD2 (6 bases each). The CDR3 is 15 residues long. The ends were cut back, 3 bases at V and 8 bases at J, with 17 bases in the middle. CDR1 KGHSH and CDR2 LQKENI come from the germline V gene. The CDR3 here is CASSPGQGGWDEQFF. The CDR3 DNA sequence: TGTGCCAGCTCACCCGGACAAGGGGGGTGGGATGAGCAGTTCTTC.

This sequence joins TRBV7-6 and TRBJ2-5, with D maybe TRBD1 (5 bases). TRBJ2-7 explains the end of the DNA better; the J call may be wrong. CDR1 SGHVS and CDR2 FNYEAQ come from the germline V gene. This CDR3 comprises 14 residues. In DNA form, the CDR3 reads TGTGCCAGCAGCTTAGGTGGGGCACACTACGAGCAGTACTTC. Protein: CASSLGGAHYEQYF.